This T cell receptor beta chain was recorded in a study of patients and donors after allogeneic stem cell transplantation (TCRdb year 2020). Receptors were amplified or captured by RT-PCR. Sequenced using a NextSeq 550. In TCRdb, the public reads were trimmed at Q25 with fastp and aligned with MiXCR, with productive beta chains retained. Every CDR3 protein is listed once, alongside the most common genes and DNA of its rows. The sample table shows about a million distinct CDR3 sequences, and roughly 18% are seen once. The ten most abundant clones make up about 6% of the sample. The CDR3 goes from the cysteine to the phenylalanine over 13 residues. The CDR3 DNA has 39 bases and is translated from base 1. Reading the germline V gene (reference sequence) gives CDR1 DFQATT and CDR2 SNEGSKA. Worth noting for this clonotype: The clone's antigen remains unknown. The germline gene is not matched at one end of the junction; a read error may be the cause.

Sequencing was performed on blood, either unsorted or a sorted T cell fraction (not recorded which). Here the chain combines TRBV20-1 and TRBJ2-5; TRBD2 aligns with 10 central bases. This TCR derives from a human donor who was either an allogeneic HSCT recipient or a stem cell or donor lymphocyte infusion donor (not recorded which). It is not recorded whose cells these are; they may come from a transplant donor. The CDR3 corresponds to CSARSLAGAPVRF. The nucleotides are TGCAGTGCTAGAAGTCTAGCGGGGGCCCCCGTGCGCTTC.